This T cell receptor beta chain was observed in a study of breast tumors, draining lymph nodes, adjacent tissues. Study-wide results and limits: Tumor repertoires ranked between lymph nodes and nontumor tissue in diversity, with V and J gene preferences. Tumor T cell lymph node origin was a supported hypothesis, not proven.

TCRdb ran MiXCR on the multiplex PCR reads and lists one entry per CDR3 protein. Of over 60,000 distinct CDR3 sequences in the sample, around two fifths were seen once. As regards this clonotype: Its antigen is not known. At one of its ends the junction is not consistent with the germline gene, which may arise from a read error.

The receptor's source is a female donor with breast cancer. Some clones in this sample may be carry-over from other donors' samples. The specimen was breast tumor tissue.

CDR3 region: CASSILAWGQGSGANALTF. The DNA for the CDR3 is TGTGCCAGTAGTATTTTGGCGTGGGGACAGGGGTCCGGGGCCAACGCCCTGACTTTC. This chain joins TRBV19 and TRBJ2-6; TRBD1 matches at 10 bases. CDR3 length: 19 amino acids. Germline V gives CDR1 LNHDA, CDR2 SQIVND (reference sequence).